This TCR beta chain was recovered during a study of cytomegalovirus exposure and HLA in healthy donors. The PCR ran on 60 Vbeta and 13 Jbeta primers. Libraries were prepared by immunoSEQ multiplex PCR; TCRdb keeps only in-frame clonotypes and omits some of them. In the table there are over 100,000 clones, about 73% of which are singletons. V was pared by 5 bases and J by 2 bases, with 12 bases between. Germline values: CDR1 SEHNR, CDR2 FQNEAQ (reference sequence). The length of the CDR3 is 14 residues. Input material: PBMCs. The chain recombines TRBV7-9 with TRBJ2-5, with no clear D. This clonotype was sampled from a woman in her 30s in good health and CMV-seropositive. The CDR3 sequence: CASSPRHNQETQYF. In DNA, the CDR3 is TGTGCCAGCAGCCCCCGACACAATCAAGAGACCCAGTACTTC.